The next 5 T cell receptor beta chains were all read from a single sample in a study of CD8 T cells in Susac syndrome. After extraction with the RNeasy kit, roughly 0.5 to 1 ug of the RNA was reverse transcribed using random hexamers. TCRdb itself ran the immunoSEQ multiplex PCR reads through MiXCR, one entry per CDR3 protein. The repertoire has roughly 150,000 distinct CDR3 sequences, roughly 95% of them found once; the top ten carry 0.16%. Source material: CD4+ T cells from PBMCs. All receptors derive from a human donor with Susac syndrome.

This chain connects TRBV12-3 or TRBV12-4 to TRBJ2-7; D is possibly TRBD1 (6 bases). The CDR3 is made up of 15 amino acids. V was trimmed by 5 bases and J by 6 bases, leaving 20 bases between them. In DNA, the CDR3 is TGTGCCAGCAGTCACAACAGGGCCCCGGGCCGCGAGCAGTACTTC. Its protein is CASSHNRAPGREQYF.

The gene calls are TRBV4-1 and TRBJ2-5; TRBD2 is a possible D gene (6 bases). The germline V and J ends were trimmed by 2 bases and 4 bases, with 20 bases remaining between them. The germline V gene encodes CDR1 MGHRA and CDR2 YSYEKL. There are 17 residues in the CDR3. CDR3 sequence: CASSQRFTGEGRETQYF. DNA for the CDR3: TGCGCCAGCAGCCAAAGGTTTACGGGGGAAGGTAGAGAGACCCAGTACTTC.

This rearrangement joins TRBV18 to TRBJ2-1; 7 positions agree with TRBD1. CDR1 and CDR2 (germline): KGHSH, LQKENI. Trimming took 6 bases from V and 7 from J; bases not matched to a gene: 9. CDR3 length equals 14 residues. The CDR3 region is CASSPLGQINEQFF. The CDR3 DNA reads as TGTGCCAGCTCTCCTCTGGGACAGATAAATGAGCAGTTCTTC.

The chain carries TRBV6-5 and TRBJ1-2, with TRBD1 matching over 8 bases. Looked up from germline, CDR1 is MNHEY and CDR2 is SVGAGI. The CDR3 loop spans 15 amino acids. V was pared by 5 bases and J by 1 base, with 6 bases of the junction left unmatched. The CDR3 region is CASSNTGGNNYGYTF. DNA for the CDR3: TGTGCCAGCAGTAACACAGGGGGTAATAACTATGGCTACACCTTC.

This clonotype showed up just once. This rearrangement joins TRBV25-1 to TRBJ1-1; D not certain. CDR3 size: 13 residues. Germline loops: CDR1 MGHDK, CDR2 SYGVNS. Trimming took off 2 bases at V and 1 base at J, with 5 bases between the two ends. The CDR3 nucleotides read TGTGCCAGCAGTGAACCGGGGAACACTGAAGCTTTCTTT. This gives the protein CASSEPGNTEAFF.